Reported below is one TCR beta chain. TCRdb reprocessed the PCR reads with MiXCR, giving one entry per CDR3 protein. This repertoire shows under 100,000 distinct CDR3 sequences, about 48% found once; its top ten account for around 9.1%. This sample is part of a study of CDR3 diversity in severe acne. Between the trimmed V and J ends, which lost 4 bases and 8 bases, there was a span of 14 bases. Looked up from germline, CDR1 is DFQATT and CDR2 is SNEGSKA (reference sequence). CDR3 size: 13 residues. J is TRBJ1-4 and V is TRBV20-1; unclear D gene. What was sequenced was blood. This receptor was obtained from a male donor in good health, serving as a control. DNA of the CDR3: TGCAGTGCTACAGGAGGAGGAGGGGAAAAACTGTTTTTT. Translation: CSATGGGGEKLFF.